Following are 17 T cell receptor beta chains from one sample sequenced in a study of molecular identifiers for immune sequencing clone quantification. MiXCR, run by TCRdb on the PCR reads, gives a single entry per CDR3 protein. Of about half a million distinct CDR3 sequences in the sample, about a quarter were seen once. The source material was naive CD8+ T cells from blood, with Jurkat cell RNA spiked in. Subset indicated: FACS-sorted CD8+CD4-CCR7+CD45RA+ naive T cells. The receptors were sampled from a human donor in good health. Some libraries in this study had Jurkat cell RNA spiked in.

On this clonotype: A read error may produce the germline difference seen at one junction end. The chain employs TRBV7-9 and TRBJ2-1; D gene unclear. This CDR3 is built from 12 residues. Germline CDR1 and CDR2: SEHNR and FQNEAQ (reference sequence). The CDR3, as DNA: TGTGCCAGCAGCCATTACTCTACCGAGCGGTTCTTC. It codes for CASSHYSTERFF.

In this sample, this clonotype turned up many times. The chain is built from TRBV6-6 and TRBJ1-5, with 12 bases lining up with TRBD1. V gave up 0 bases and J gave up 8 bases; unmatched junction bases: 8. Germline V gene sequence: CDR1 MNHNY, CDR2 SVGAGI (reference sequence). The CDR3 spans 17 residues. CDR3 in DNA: TGTGCCAGCAGTTACTCCCGGGACAGGGGGCCCGGGGAGCCCCAGCATTTT. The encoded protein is CASSYSRDRGPGEPQHF.

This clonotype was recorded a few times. The CDR3 sequence: CASSRAEITLAGDQETQYF. CDR3 nucleotide sequence: TGTGCCAGCAGCCGCGCCGAAATAACACTAGCGGGAGACCAAGAGACCCAGTACTTC. This chain connects TRBV3-1 to TRBJ2-5; 11 bases agree with TRBD2. CDR3 length equals 19 residues. Germline CDR1 reads LGHDT; CDR2 reads YNNKEL (reference sequence). Unmatched junction bases numbered 13, after V lost 4 bases and J lost 0 bases.

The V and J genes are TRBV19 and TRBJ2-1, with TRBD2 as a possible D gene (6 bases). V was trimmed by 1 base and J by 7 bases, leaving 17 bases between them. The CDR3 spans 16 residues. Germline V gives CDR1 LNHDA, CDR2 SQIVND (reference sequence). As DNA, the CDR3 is TGTGCCAGTAGTATAGTTGCCGGGACTGTTATAAATGAGCAGTTCTTC. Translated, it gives CASSIVAGTVINEQFF.

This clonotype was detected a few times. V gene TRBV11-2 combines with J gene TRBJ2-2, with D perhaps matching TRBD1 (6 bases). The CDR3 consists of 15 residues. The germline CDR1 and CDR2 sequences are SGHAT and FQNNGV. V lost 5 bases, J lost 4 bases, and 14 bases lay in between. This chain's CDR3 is CASSLGQGITGELFF. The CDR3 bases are TGTGCCAGCAGCCTGGGGCAGGGGATCACCGGGGAGCTGTTTTTT.

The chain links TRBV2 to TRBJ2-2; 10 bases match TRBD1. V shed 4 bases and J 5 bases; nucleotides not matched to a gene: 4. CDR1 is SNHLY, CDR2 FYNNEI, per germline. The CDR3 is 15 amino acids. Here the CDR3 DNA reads TGTGCCAGCAGTGCCGGGACAGGGGATACCGGGGAGCTGTTTTTT. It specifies CASSAGTGDTGELFF.

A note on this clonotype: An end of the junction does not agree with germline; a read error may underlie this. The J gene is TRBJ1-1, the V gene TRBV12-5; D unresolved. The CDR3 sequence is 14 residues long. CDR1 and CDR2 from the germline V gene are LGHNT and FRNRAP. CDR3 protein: CASGLVQCLSEAFF. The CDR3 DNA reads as TGTGCTAGCGGTTTGGTACAGTGCTTGAGTGAAGCTTTCTTT.

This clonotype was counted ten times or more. The CDR3 nucleotides read TGTGCCAGCAGCCAAGATCTGGGCACCGAAGCTTTCTTT. Translation gives CASSQDLGTEAFF. The V gene is TRBV3-1, the J gene TRBJ1-1, with D hard to call. The CDR3 has 13 amino acids. Trimming took 0 bases from V and 8 from J, leaving 10 bases between them. Germline loops: CDR1 LGHDT, CDR2 YNNKEL (reference sequence).

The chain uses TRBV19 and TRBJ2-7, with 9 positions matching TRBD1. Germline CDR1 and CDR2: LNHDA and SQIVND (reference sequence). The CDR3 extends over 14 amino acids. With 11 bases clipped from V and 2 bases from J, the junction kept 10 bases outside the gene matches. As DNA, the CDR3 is TGTGCCGCAACCCGGGACAGGGACGCCTACGAGCAGTACTTC. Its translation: CAATRDRDAYEQYF.

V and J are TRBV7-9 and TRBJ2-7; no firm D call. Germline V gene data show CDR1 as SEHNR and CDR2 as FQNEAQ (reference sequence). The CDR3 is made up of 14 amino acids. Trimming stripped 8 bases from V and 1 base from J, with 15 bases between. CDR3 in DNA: TGTGCCAGCGGCTCCATAGTTGGATCCTACGAGCAGTACTTC. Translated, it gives CASGSIVGSYEQYF.

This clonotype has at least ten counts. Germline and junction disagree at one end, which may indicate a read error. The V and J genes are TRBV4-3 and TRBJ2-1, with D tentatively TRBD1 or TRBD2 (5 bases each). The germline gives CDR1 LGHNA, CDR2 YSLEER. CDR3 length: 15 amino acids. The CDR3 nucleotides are TGCGCCAGCAGCCAAGATCCCGGGACCTATAATGAGCAGTTCTTC. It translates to CASSQDPGTYNEQFF.

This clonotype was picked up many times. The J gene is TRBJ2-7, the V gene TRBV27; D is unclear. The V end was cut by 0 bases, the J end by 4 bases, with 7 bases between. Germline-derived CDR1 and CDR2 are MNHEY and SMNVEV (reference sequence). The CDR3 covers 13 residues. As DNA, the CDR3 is TGTGCCAGCAGTTTATCGAGCACTTACGAGCAGTACTTC. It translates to CASSLSSTYEQYF.

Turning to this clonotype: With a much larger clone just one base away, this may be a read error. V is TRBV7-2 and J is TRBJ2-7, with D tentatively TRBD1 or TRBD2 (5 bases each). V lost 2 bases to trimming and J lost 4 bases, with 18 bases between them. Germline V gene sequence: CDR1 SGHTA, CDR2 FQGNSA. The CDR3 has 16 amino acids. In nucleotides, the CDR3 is TGTGCCAGCAGCTTAAAGGGAGACAGCCCAGTTTACGAGCAGTACGTC. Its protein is CASSLKGDSPVYEQYV.

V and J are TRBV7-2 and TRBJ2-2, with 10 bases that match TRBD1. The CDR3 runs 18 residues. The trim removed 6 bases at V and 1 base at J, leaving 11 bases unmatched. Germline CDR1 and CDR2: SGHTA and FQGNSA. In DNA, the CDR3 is TGTGCCAGCAGTTCGGACCCGGGACAGGGGAGGAACACCGGGGAGCTGTTTTTT. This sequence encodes CASSSDPGQGRNTGELFF.

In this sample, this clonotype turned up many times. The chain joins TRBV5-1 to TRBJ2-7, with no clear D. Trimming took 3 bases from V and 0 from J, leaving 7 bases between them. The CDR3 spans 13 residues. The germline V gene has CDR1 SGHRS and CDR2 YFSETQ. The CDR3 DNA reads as TGCGCCAGCAGCTCCGTGGACTCCTACGAGCAGTACTTC. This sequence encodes CASSSVDSYEQYF.

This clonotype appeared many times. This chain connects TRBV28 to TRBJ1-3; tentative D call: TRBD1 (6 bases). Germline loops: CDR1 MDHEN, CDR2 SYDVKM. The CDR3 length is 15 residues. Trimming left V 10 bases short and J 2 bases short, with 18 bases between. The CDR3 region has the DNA TGTGCCACCAGGACAAACAGGGAAACTGGAAACACCATATATTTT. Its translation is CATRTNRETGNTIYF.

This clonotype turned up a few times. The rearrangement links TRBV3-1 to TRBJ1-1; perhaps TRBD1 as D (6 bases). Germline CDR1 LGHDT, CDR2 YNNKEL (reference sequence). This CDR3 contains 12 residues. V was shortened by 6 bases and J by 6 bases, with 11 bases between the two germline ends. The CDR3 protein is CASSGDNPEAFF. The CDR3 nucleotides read TGTGCCAGCAGTGGGGACAACCCTGAAGCTTTCTTT.